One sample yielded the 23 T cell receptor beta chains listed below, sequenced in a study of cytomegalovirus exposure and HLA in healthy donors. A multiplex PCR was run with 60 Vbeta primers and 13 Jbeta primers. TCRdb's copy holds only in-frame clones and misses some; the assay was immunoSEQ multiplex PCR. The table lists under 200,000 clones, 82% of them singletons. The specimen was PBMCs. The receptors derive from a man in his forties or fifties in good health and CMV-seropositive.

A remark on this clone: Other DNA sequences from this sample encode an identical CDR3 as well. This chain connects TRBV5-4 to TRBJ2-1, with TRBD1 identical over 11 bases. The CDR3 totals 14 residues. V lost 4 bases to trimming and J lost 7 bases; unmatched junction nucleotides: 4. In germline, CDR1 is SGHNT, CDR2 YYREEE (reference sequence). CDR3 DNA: TGTGCCAGCAGCCCGGGACAGGGGGTAAATGAGCAGTTCTTC. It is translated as CASSPGQGVNEQFF.

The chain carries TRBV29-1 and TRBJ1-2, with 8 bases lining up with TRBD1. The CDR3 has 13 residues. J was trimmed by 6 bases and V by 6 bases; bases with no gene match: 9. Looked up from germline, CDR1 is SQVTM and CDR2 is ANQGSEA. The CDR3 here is CSVPKSGGHGYTF. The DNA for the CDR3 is TGCAGCGTCCCTAAGTCAGGGGGCCATGGCTACACCTTC.

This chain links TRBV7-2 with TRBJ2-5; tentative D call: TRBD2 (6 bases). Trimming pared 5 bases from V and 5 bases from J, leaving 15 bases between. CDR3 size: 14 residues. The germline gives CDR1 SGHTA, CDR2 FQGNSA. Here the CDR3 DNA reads TGTGCCAGCAGCCTACGGACTATATGGGAGACCCAGTACTTC. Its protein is CASSLRTIWETQYF.

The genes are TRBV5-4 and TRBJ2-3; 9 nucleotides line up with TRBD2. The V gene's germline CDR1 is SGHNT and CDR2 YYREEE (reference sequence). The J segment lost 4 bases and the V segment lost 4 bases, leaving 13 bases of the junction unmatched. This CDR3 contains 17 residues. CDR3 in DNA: TGTGCCAGCAGCCCTCGTGGGGTAGCGGGGGTCGCAGATACGCAGTATTTT. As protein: CASSPRGVAGVADTQYF.

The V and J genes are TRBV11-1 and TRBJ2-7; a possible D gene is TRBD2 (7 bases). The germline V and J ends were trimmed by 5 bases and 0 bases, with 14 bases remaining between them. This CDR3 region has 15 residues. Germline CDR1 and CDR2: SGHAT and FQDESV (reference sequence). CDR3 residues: CASSPWGGASYEQYF. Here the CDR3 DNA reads TGTGCCAGCAGCCCCTGGGGGGGGGCCTCCTACGAGCAGTACTTC.

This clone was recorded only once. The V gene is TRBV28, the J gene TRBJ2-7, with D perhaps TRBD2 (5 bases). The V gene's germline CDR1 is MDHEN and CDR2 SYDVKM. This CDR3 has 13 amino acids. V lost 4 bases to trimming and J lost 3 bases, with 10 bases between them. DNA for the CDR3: TGTGCCAGCAGTTCCGGGGTACACTACGAGCAGTACTTC. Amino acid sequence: CASSSGVHYEQYF.

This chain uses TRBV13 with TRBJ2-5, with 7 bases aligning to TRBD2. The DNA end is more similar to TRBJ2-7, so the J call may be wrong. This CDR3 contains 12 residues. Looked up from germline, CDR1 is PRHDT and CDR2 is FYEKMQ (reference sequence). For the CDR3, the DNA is TGTGCCAGCAGCTTGGGGGGGTACGAGCAGTACTTC. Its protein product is CASSLGGYEQYF.

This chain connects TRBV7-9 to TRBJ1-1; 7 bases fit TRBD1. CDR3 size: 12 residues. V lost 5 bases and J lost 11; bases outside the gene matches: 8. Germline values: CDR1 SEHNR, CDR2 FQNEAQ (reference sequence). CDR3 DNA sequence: TGTGCCAGCAGCCCGACAGGGCCTCGGGCTTTCTTT. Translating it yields CASSPTGPRAFF.

The CDR3 DNA reads TGTGCCAGCAGTTTATTCGAGGGTTGGGGCAATGAGCAGTTCTTC. Translation: CASSLFEGWGNEQFF. This chain joins TRBV28 and TRBJ2-1; D may be TRBD2 (5 bases). The CDR3 totals 15 residues. V shed 1 base and J shed 6 bases, with 13 bases lying between them. The germline gives CDR1 MDHEN, CDR2 SYDVKM.

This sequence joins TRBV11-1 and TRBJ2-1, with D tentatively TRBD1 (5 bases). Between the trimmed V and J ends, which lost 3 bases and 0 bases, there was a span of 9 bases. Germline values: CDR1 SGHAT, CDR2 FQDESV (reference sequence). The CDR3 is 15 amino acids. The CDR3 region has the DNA TGTGCCAGCAGCTTGACAGAGAGCTCCTACAATGAGCAGTTCTTC. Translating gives CASSLTESSYNEQFF.

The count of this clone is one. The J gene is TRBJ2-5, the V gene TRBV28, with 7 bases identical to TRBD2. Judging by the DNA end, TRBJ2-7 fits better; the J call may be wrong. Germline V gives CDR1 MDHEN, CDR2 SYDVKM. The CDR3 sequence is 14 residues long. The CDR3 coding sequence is TGTGCCAGCAGGGAAAGCGGGGAGTTATACGAGCAGTACTTC. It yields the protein CASRESGELYEQYF.

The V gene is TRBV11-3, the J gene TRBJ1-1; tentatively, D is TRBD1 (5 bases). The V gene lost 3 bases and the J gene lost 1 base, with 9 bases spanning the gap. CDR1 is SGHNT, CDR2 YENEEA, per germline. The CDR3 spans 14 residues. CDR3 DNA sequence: TGTGCCAGCAGCTTTTCAGGGTCGAACACTGAAGCTTTCTTT. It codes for CASSFSGSNTEAFF.

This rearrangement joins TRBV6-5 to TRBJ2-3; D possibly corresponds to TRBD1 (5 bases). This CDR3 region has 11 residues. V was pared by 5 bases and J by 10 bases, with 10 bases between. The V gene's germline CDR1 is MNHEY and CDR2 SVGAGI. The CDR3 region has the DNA TGTGCCAGCAGTCAGGGTCGCGCGCAGTATTTT. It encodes CASSQGRAQYF.

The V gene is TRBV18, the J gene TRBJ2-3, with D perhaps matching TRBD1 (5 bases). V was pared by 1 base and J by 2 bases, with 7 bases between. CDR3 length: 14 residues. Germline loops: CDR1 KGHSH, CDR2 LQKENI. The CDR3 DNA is TGTGCCAGCTCACCACTGACAGACACAGATACGCAGTATTTT. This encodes CASSPLTDTDTQYF.

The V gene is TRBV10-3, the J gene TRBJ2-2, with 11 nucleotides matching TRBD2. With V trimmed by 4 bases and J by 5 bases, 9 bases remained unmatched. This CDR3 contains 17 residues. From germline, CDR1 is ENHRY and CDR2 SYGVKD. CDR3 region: CAISVGSGGADTGELFF. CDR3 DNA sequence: TGTGCCATCAGTGTTGGTAGCGGGGGGGCCGATACCGGGGAGCTGTTTTTT.

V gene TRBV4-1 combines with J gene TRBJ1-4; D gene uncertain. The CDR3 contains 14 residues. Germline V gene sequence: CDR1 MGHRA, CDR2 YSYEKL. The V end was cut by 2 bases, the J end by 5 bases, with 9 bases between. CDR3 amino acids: CASSQQVQNEKLFF. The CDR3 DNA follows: TGCGCCAGCAGCCAACAGGTGCAAAATGAAAAACTGTTTTTT.

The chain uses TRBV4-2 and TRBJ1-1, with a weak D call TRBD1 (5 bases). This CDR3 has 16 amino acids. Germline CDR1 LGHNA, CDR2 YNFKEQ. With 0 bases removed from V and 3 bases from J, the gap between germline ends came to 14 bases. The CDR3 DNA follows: TGTGCCAGCAGCCAAGAAGGAGGGGTAACGGACACTGAAGCTTTCTTT. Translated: CASSQEGGVTDTEAFF.

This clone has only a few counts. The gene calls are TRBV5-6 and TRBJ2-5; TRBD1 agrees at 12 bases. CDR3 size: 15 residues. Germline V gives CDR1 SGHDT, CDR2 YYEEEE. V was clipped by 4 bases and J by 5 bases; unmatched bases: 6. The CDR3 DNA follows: TGTGCCAGCAGCGACGGGACAGGGGGCGGTGAGACCCAGTACTTC. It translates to CASSDGTGGGETQYF.

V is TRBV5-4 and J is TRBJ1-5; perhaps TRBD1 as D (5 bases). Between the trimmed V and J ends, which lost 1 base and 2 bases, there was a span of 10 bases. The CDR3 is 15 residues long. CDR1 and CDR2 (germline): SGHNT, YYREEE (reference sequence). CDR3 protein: CASSLQGAGNQPQHF. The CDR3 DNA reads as TGTGCCAGCAGCTTGCAGGGTGCCGGCAATCAGCCCCAGCATTTT.

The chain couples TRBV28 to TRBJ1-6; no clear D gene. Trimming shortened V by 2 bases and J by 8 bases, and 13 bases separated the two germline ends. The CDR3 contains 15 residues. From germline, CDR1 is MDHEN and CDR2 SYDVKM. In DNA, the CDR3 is TGTGCCAGCAGTTTAACACCATCGGGGTATTCACCCCTCCACTTT. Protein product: CASSLTPSGYSPLHF.

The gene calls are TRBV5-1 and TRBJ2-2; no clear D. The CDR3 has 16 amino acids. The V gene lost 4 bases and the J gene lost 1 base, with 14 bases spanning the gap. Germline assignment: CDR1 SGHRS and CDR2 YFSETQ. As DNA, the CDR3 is TGCGCCAGCAGCCCCACCCTCATAGAGAACACCGGGGAGCTGTTTTTT. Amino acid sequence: CASSPTLIENTGELFF.

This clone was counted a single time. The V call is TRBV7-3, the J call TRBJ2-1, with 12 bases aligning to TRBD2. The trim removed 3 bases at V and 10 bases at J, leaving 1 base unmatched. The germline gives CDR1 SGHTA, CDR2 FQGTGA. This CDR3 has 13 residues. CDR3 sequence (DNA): TGTGCCAGCAGCTTCGGGACTAGCGGGGAGCAGTTCTTC. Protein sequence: CASSFGTSGEQFF.

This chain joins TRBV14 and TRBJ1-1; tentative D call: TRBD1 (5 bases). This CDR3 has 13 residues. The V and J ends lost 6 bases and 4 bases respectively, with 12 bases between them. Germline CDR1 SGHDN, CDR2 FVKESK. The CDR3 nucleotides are TGTGCCAGCAGTCGGACACGTGGCACTGAAGCTTTCTTT. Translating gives CASSRTRGTEAFF.